This TCR beta chain was profiled in a study of shared clonotypes between healthy human individuals. Points from the study as a whole: Larger estimated richness was generally recorded for naive subsets relative to memory subsets.

The assay was immunoSEQ multiplex PCR, and TCRdb's table has in-frame clones only and misses some. The sample yields fewer than 2.5 million clones, roughly 93% seen once. As concerns this clone: Its antigen remains unknown.

Germline values: CDR1 SGHAT, CDR2 FQNNGV. The CDR3 extends over 16 amino acids. The ends were cut back, 6 bases at V and 0 bases at J, with 18 bases in the middle. Sequencing was done on a sample of naive CD4+ T cells from PBMCs. Described subset: CD45RA+ positively selected. The chain employs TRBV11-2 and TRBJ2-7; D is uncertain. The clonotype was recovered from a man aged 18-30 years in good health. Some clones in this sample may be carry-over from other donors' samples. As DNA, the CDR3 is TGTGCCAGCAGACCGAACCTTCGACGGACCTCCTACGAGCAGTACTTC. Translation gives CASRPNLRRTSYEQYF.